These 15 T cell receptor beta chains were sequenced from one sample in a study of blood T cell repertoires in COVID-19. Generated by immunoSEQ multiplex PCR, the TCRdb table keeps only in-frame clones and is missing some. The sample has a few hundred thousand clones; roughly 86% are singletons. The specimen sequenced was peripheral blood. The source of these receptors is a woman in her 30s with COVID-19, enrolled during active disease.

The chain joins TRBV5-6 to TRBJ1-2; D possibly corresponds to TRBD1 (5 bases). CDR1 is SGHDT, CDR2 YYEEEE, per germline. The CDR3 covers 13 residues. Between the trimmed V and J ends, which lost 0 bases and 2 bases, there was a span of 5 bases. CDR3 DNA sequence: TGTGCCAGCAGCTTGGGACAGAACTATGGCTACACCTTC. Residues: CASSLGQNYGYTF. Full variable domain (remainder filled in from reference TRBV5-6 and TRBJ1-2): DAGVTQSPTHLIKTRGQQVTLRCSPKSGHDTVSWYQQALGQGPQFIFQYYEEEERQRGNFPDRFSGHQFPNYSSELNVNALLLGDSALYLCASSLGQNYGYTFGSGTRLTVV.

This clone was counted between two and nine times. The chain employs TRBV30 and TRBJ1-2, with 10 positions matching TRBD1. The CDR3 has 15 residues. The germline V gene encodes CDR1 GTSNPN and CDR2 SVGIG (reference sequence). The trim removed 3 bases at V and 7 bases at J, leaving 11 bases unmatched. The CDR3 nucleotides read TGTGCCTGGAGCAGACCCGACAGGGGGCTAGGTGGCTACACCTTC. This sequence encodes CAWSRPDRGLGGYTF. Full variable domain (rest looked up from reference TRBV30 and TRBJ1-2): SQTIHQWPATLVQPVGSPLSLECTVEGTSNPNLYWYRQAAGRGLQLLFYSVGIGQISSEVPQNLSASRPQDRQFILSSKKLLLSDSGFYLCAWSRPDRGLGGYTFGSGTRLTVV.

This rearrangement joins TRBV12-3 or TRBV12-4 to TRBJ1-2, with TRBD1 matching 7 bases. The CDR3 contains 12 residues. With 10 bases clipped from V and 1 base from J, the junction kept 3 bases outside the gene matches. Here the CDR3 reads CATRDSNYGYTF. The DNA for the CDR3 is TGTGCCACTCGGGACAGTAACTATGGCTACACCTTC.

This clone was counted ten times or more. CDR3 in amino acids: CATSKTSGGADTQYF. The CDR3, as DNA: TGTGCCACCAGCAAGACTAGCGGGGGGGCAGATACGCAGTATTTT. The V call is TRBV15, the J call TRBJ2-3; TRBD2 matches at 14 bases. Germline-derived CDR1 and CDR2 are LNHNV and YYDKDF (reference sequence). This CDR3 comprises 15 residues. V was clipped by 4 bases and J by 4 bases; unmatched bases: 1.

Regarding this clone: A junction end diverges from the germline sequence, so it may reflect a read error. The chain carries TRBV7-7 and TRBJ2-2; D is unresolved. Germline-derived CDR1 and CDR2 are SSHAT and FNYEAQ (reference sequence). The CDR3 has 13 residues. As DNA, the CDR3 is TGTGCTAGCAGCTTAGCAATTAGCGGGGAGCTGTTTTTT. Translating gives CASSLAISGELFF.

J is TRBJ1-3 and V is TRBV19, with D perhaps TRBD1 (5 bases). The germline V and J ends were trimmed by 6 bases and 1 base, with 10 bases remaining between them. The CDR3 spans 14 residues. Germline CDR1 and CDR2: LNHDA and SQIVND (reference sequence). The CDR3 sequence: CASSMTDSGNTIYF. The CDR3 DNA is TGTGCCAGTAGCATGACAGATTCTGGAAACACCATATATTTT.

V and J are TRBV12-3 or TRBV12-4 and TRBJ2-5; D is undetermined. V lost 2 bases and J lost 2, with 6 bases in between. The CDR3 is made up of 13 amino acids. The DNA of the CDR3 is TGTGCCAGCAGTTTATTCGTACAAGAGACCCAGTACTTC. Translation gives CASSLFVQETQYF.

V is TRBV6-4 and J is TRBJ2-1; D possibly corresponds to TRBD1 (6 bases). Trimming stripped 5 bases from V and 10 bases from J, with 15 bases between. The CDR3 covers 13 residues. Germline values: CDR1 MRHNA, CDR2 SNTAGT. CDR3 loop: CASSQDRLREQFF. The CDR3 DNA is TGTGCCAGCAGTCAAGACAGGCTCAGGGAGCAGTTCTTC.

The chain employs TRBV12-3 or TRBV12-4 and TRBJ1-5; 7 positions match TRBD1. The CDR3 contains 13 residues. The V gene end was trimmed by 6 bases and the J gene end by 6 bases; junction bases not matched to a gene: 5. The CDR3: CASRSTGTQPQHF. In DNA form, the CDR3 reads TGTGCCAGCAGATCGACAGGGACTCAGCCCCAGCATTTT.

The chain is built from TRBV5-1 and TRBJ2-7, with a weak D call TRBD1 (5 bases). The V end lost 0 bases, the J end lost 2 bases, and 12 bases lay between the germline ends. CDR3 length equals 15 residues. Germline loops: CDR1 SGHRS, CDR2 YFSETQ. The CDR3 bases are TGCGCCAGCAGCTTGGCCCCAGGGAAGACCTACGAGCAGTACTTC. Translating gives CASSLAPGKTYEQYF. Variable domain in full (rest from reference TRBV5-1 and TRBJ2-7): KAGVTQTPRYLIKTRGQQVTLSCSPISGHRSVSWYQQTPGQGLQFLFEYFSETQRNKGNFPGRFSGRQFSNSRSEMNVSTLELGDSALYLCASSLAPGKTYEQYFGPGTRLTVT.

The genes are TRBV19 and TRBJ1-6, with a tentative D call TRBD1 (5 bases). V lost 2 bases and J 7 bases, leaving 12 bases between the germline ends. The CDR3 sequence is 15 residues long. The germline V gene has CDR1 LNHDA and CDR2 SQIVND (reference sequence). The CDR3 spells CASSIKGRLNSPLHF. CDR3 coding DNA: TGTGCCAGTAGTATAAAGGGGCGGCTAAATTCACCCCTCCACTTT.

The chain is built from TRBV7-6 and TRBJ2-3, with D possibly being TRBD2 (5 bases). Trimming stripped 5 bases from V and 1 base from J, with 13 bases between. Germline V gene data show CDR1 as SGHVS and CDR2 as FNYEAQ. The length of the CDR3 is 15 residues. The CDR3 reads CASSVSWRGTDTQYF. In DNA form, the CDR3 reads TGTGCCAGCAGCGTTAGCTGGCGGGGCACAGATACGCAGTATTTT.

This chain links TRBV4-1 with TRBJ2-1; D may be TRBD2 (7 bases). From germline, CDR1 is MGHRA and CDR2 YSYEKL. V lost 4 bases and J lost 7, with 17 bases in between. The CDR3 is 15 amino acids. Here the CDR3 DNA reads TGCGCCAGCAGCCCTGAGAGGGGGGGCCAAAATGAGCAGTTCTTC. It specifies CASSPERGGQNEQFF.

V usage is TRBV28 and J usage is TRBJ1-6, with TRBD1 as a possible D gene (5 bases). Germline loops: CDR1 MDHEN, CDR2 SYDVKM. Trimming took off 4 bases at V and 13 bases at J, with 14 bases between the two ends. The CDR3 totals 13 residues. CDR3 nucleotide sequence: TGTGCCAGCAGTTGGGACTCGAGAGCTCCCCTCCACTTT. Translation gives CASSWDSRAPLHF.

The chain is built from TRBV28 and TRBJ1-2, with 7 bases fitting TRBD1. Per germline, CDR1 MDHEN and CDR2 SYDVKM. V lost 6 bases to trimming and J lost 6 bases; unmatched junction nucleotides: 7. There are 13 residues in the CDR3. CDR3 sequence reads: CASRIDRVNGYTF. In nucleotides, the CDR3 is TGTGCCAGCAGGATCGACAGGGTAAATGGCTACACCTTC.